This T cell receptor (beta chain) was observed in a study of blood T cell repertoires in COVID-19. Study summary: T cells, B-cell-depleted T cells, or PBMCs provided the cDNA or gDNA that served as material.

This table comes from immunoSEQ multiplex PCR, and its TCRdb copy is limited to in-frame clones, with some not included. The table shows over 150,000 clones, with 80% to 85% occurring only once. Trimming took off 6 bases at V and 5 bases at J, with 10 bases between the two ends. Looked up from germline, CDR1 is ENHRY and CDR2 is SYGVKD. The CDR3 contains 12 residues. This TCR was recovered from a middle-aged man who had recovered from COVID-19. Sequencing was carried out using PBMCs or T cells enriched from blood (not recorded which). The rearrangement joins TRBV10-3 to TRBJ1-2; no clear D gene. CDR3 region: CAISPSSYGYTF. The CDR3 nucleotides are TGTGCCATCAGCCCTAGTAGTTATGGCTACACCTTC.